The TCR beta chain under discussion was sequenced for a study of cytomegalovirus exposure and HLA in healthy donors. Concerning this clone itself: What it recognizes is unknown.

Primers included in the PCR were 60 Vbeta and 13 Jbeta primers. Method: immunoSEQ multiplex PCR; TCRdb's copy keeps in-frame clones and lacks some. The record lists tens of thousands of clones, of which the ten most abundant hold roughly 7.1%. Study observations and caveats: Apart from CMV serostatus, no immune exposure information was available. Cytomegalovirus status, reportedly, was diagnosed with high specificity and sensitivity by the classifier. Later, an analysis showed that TCR beta chains associated with HLA were more clonally expanded than others that were equally common.

Sequencing was performed on PBMCs. The receptor's source is a woman between 40 and 55 years old in good health and CMV-seronegative.

The CDR3 DNA follows: TGCGCCAGCAGCTTACAGCCCAGGGGGCTAGTAGGTGGGGCCAACGTCCTGACTTTC. This codes for CASSLQPRGLVGGANVLTF. This chain links TRBV5-1 with TRBJ2-6; TRBD1 aligns across 8 bases. The CDR3 covers 19 residues. The V gene end was trimmed by 2 bases and the J gene end by 3 bases; junction bases not matched to a gene: 13. Germline CDR1 SGHRS, CDR2 YFSETQ.